The 4 T cell receptor beta chains below come from one sample, sequenced in a study of blood T cell repertoires in COVID-19. Here immunoSEQ multiplex PCR was the method, and the copy in TCRdb shows in-frame clones only, minus some. The sample has tens of thousands of clones; roughly four fifths are singletons. The sequencing input was peripheral blood. The receptor set was obtained from a man aged 55 to 70 with acute or convalescent COVID-19.

This chain joins TRBV4-3 and TRBJ2-3, with 8 bases fitting TRBD2. The trim removed 0 bases at V and 6 bases at J, leaving 5 bases unmatched. There are 15 residues in the CDR3. Germline assignment: CDR1 LGHNA and CDR2 YSLEER. In DNA form, the CDR3 reads TGCGCCAGCAGCCAAGATATACGGGAGGGGGATACGCAGTATTTT. It encodes CASSQDIREGDTQYF.

V and J are TRBV5-1 and TRBJ1-4; D is undetermined. Trimming pared 1 base from V and 6 bases from J, leaving 13 bases between. From germline, CDR1 is SGHRS and CDR2 YFSETQ. There are 15 residues in the CDR3. DNA of the CDR3: TGCGCCAGCAGCTTGAACCCGGGAGCTGATGAAAAACTGTTTTTT. Its translation: CASSLNPGADEKLFF.

The chain has TRBV6-5 and TRBJ1-6, with unresolved D. The germline CDR1 and CDR2 sequences are MNHEY and SVGAGI. This CDR3 has 15 amino acids. Trimming removed 2 bases from V and 9 bases from J, with 14 bases in between. The CDR3 here is CASSYSPDNSSPLHF. Here the CDR3 DNA reads TGTGCCAGCAGTTACAGCCCAGACAACAGTTCACCCCTCCACTTT.

J is TRBJ1-2 and V is TRBV18; 9 positions agree with TRBD1. Unmatched junction bases numbered 8, after V lost 3 bases and J lost 6 bases. The CDR3 is 15 residues long. Germline lookup yields CDR1 KGHSH and CDR2 LQKENI. The DNA of the CDR3 is TGTGCCAGCTCACCCCGCCGGACAGGGGATAATGGCTACACCTTC. Protein product: CASSPRRTGDNGYTF. The full variable domain, its missing parts supplied by reference TRBV18 and TRBJ1-2, is NAGVMQNPRHLVRRRGQEARLRCSPMKGHSHVYWYRQLPEEGLKFMVYLQKENIIDESGMPKERFSAEFPKEGPSILRIQQVVRGDSAAYFCASSPRRTGDNGYTFGSGTRLTVV.